This T cell receptor (beta chain) was captured by sequencing in a study of regulatory T cells in long-lasting Graves disease. The time point: newly diagnosed GD, antithyroid drugs for less than 3 months. The TCR library was made from RNA that had been extracted from PBMCs in TRIzol. CDR1 SGHNT and CDR2 YYREEE come from the germline V gene (reference sequence). The CDR3 runs 15 residues. J lost 3 bases, V lost 0 bases, and 1 base had no gene match. Arm-PCR with iRepertoire HTBI primers amplified the CDR3 regions for these TCR beta libraries. MiXCR, run by TCRdb on the multiplex PCR reads, gives a single entry per CDR3 protein. The data show about 530,000 distinct CDR3 sequences, approximately 16% seen once. This sample was also put to use in a study of T cells in Graves' hyperthyroidism and ophthalmopathy. That source notes: Patients aged 18 to 65 had newly diagnosed hyperthyroidism that had lasted under 2 months.

The clonotype originates from a woman aged 35-65 years with Graves disease. The specimen comprised peripheral blood mononuclear cells (PBMCs), sampled at new diagnosis, from a patient treated with antithyroid drugs. This chain links TRBV5-4 with TRBJ2-3; 10 nucleotides line up with TRBD2. In DNA, the CDR3 is TGTGCCAGCAGCTTGGTACTAGCGGGGACAGATACGCAGTATTTT. Protein: CASSLVLAGTDTQYF.